Listed below are T cell receptor beta chains from one sample, sequenced in a study of blood T cells in healthy people across ages. TCRdb independently ran MiXCR on the 5' RACE reads; one entry per CDR3 protein. The sample carries about 1.1 million distinct CDR3 sequences, roughly two fifths recorded once. Sequencing was done on a sample of blood. Receptors originate from a young man in good health. Each CDR3 is given with its conserved first and last residue. The size of a clone is reported for some rows only, either as once, few or many, or as a class for expanded clones.

CDR3 length,J gene,clone size,V gene,CDR3 protein
16,TRBJ2-1,few,TRBV4-1,CASSQASGAPYNEQFF
15,TRBJ1-2,NA,TRBV7-2,CASSPRDRVNYGYTF
12,TRBJ2-7,few,TRBV7-9,CASSLAVREQYF
13,TRBJ1-2,NA,TRBV20-1,CSAPGLGNYGYTF
16,TRBJ1-5,few,TRBV5-6,CASSGTRGQSNQPQHF
16,TRBJ1-1,few,TRBV5-1,CASSLLGPAGNTEAFF
14,TRBJ2-5,NA,TRBV7-2,CASSSRLEGEAQYF
13,TRBJ2-1,NA,TRBV4-1,CASSQDNRGVLFF
16,TRBJ2-3,NA,TRBV6-1,CASSTTTSGGKVTLYF
18,TRBJ1-1,few,TRBV7-9,CASSSAFVGTGGNTEAFF
15,TRBJ1-2,few,TRBV13,CASSLGSTGSYGYTF
11,TRBJ2-1,few,TRBV24-1,CATSRGNEQFF
14,TRBJ1-6,NA,TRBV6-5,CASSKGRNNSPLHF
12,TRBJ2-7,many,TRBV2,CATTNPFYEQYF
15,TRBJ1-1,NA,TRBV5-1,CASSLAAGHENEAFF
14,TRBJ1-2,few,TRBV7-2,CASSLGQTFYGYTF
16,TRBJ2-3,few,TRBV9,CASSYLGLAGEDTQYF
16,TRBJ2-7,NA,TRBV12-5,CASGLVTGTAPLGQYF
17,TRBJ2-1,few,TRBV5-1,CASKLGGPRLLYNEQFF
15,TRBJ2-2,NA,TRBV5-1,CASSSSGARTGELFF
15,NA,NA,TRBV4-2,CASSQAGQGAKTQYF
14,TRBJ2-5,NA,TRBV6-2/TRBV6-3,CASNLGGAWETQYF
15,TRBJ1-2,NA,TRBV7-9,CASMLGGTMGYGYTF
14,TRBJ2-1,NA,TRBV7-2,CVSSPVHGYNEQFF
14,TRBJ1-2,few,TRBV4-1,CASSQEGKKLGYTF
14,TRBJ2-1,NA,TRBV7-2,CASSLSGSYNGQFF
14,TRBJ1-5,NA,TRBV6-1,CASSESWANQPQHF
15,TRBJ1-2,NA,TRBV4-2,CASSQGFTDNYGYTF
11,TRBJ1-1,NA,TRBV12-3/TRBV12-4,CATRRTGEAFF
16,TRBJ1-4,NA,TRBV4-2,CASSHPARGHNEKLFF
16,TRBJ2-3,few,TRBV12-3/TRBV12-4,CASSLVAGSYTDTQYF
16,TRBJ2-7,NA,TRBV6-1,CASLRMAAGGNYEQYF
12,TRBJ1-2,few,TRBV29-1,CSVREGGYAYTF
15,TRBJ1-2,few,TRBV4-2,CASSQERGTGGGYTF
15,TRBJ2-3,NA,TRBV4-2,CASSQELSRTDTQYF
13,TRBJ1-2,NA,TRBV25-1,CASSEGGGFFYTF
16,TRBJ1-1,NA,TRBV10-3,CAISESAGEVGTEAFF
15,TRBJ2-1,NA,TRBV6-2/TRBV6-3,CASRSGLAAYNEQFF
12,TRBJ2-2,NA,TRBV13,CASSGDTGELFF
14,TRBJ2-3,NA,TRBV6-5,CASSRTGPQDTQYF
12,TRBJ1-2,NA,TRBV29-1,CSVKSDGYGYTF
15,TRBJ2-1,many,TRBV7-2,CASSLSLLGHNEQFF
14,TRBJ1-1,few,TRBV15,CATSGYDRVGEAFF